The 14 T cell receptor beta chains reported below all come from one sample, sequenced in a study of cytotoxic CD8 clonotypes in ibrutinib-treated CLL. Some clones are missing from TCRdb's copy, which holds only in-frame ones; the method was immunoSEQ multiplex PCR. Of 130,000 or so clones listed, 60% to 80% are singletons. Specimen: PBMCs, collected after 12 months of ibrutinib treatment. Source of these receptors: a human donor with chronic lymphocytic leukemia.

The chain joins TRBV7-2 to TRBJ2-7, with 7 bases that match TRBD2. CDR3 length equals 15 residues. Germline loops: CDR1 SGHTA, CDR2 FQGNSA. The V gene end was trimmed by 1 base and the J gene end by 6 bases; junction bases not matched to a gene: 9. DNA of the CDR3: TGTGCCAGCAGCTTAGACGCTAGCGGAGTAATCGAGCAGTACTTC. This codes for CASSLDASGVIEQYF.

V is TRBV30 and J is TRBJ2-5; 7 nucleotides match TRBD2. CDR1 and CDR2 from the germline V gene are GTSNPN and SVGIG (reference sequence). Trimming removed 4 bases from V and 5 bases from J; junction bases left unmatched: 7. The CDR3 runs 13 residues. CDR3 region: CAWNSWGGETQYF. DNA for the CDR3: TGTGCCTGGAACTCATGGGGGGGGGAGACCCAGTACTTC.

This clone was seen ten or more times. J is TRBJ2-7 and V is TRBV19; 10 nucleotides align to TRBD1. The CDR3 runs to 13 residues. From germline, CDR1 is LNHDA and CDR2 SQIVND (reference sequence). The V and J ends lost 5 bases and 7 bases, in that order; junction bases with no gene match: 5. The chain's CDR3 is CASSDRGPGEQYF. In DNA, the CDR3 is TGTGCCAGTAGTGACAGGGGGCCGGGAGAGCAGTACTTC.

The table lists this clone with a few counts. The CDR3 DNA follows: TGCGCCAGCCGGCCTGACGTAAACACTGAAGCTTTCTTT. Its translation is CASRPDVNTEAFF. The chain combines TRBV10-2 with TRBJ1-1; no firm D call. V was pared by 8 bases and J by 2 bases, with 12 bases between. This CDR3 has 13 amino acids. From germline, CDR1 is WSHSY and CDR2 SAAADI.

This clone was observed a single time. V usage is TRBV5-1 and J usage is TRBJ2-6; tentatively, D is TRBD1 (5 bases). The CDR3 is 15 amino acids. Germline values: CDR1 SGHRS, CDR2 YFSETQ. V lost 5 bases to trimming and J lost 4 bases, with 13 bases between them. The CDR3 DNA sequence: TGCGCCAGCAGTTTTCAGGGCTCCGGGGCCAACGTCCTGACTTTC. It encodes CASSFQGSGANVLTF.

The table lists this clone with many counts. This CDR3 reads CASSPLDRGDEKLFF. As DNA, the CDR3 is TGTGCCAGCAGTCCTTTGGACAGGGGGGACGAAAAACTGTTTTTT. The V and J genes are TRBV28 and TRBJ1-4; 10 bases agree with TRBD1. This CDR3 has 15 residues. V dropped 5 bases and J dropped 8; count of bases not matched to a gene: 8. Germline values: CDR1 MDHEN, CDR2 SYDVKM.

The rearrangement uses TRBV5-6 and TRBJ2-7; D may be TRBD2 (6 bases). The V and J ends lost 6 bases and 1 base respectively, with 17 bases between them. The CDR3 spans 15 residues. From germline, CDR1 is SGHDT and CDR2 YYEEEE. The CDR3 region has the DNA TGTGCCAGCACATTGGGCGGGACGTTTTCCTACGAGCAGTACTTC. Protein sequence: CASTLGGTFSYEQYF.

The chain couples TRBV14 to TRBJ2-2, with TRBD2 matching 12 bases. The trim removed 4 bases at V and 7 bases at J, leaving 4 bases unmatched. This CDR3 contains 15 residues. The germline V gene has CDR1 SGHDN and CDR2 FVKESK. CDR3 region: CASSPGLAGFGELFF. In DNA, the CDR3 is TGTGCCAGCAGCCCGGGACTAGCGGGTTTCGGGGAGCTGTTTTTT.

V usage is TRBV23-1 and J usage is TRBJ2-1; a weak D match, TRBD1 (5 bases). TRBV23-1 carries the ORF label, with uncertain function. With 0 bases removed from V and 5 bases from J, the gap between germline ends came to 20 bases. The CDR3 loop spans 18 amino acids. CDR3 sequence (DNA): TGCGCCAGCAGTCAATCCCCCGACAGTAAAGGCTATCACAATGAGCAGTTCTTC. Protein product: CASSQSPDSKGYHNEQFF.

This clone was picked up a small number of times. This chain links TRBV28 with TRBJ2-2, with a tentative D call TRBD2 (8 bases). CDR1 and CDR2 (germline): MDHEN, SYDVKM. With 6 bases removed from V and 8 bases from J, the gap between germline ends came to 19 bases. This CDR3 region has 15 residues. The CDR3 protein is CASSHREGARGELFF. The CDR3 nucleotides are TGTGCCAGCAGCCACCGGGAGGGGGCACGGGGGGAGCTGTTTTTT.

The rearrangement joins TRBV21-1 to TRBJ2-1. TRBV21-1 corresponds to a pseudogene. The CDR3 has 14 residues. The CDR3 sequence: CASSPGPAHNEQFF. The CDR3 DNA follows: TGTGCCAGCTCCCCCGGGCCAGCCCACAATGAGCAGTTCTTC.

This chain uses TRBV7-2 with TRBJ1-5, with D maybe TRBD1 (5 bases). Trimming pared 1 base from V and 6 bases from J, leaving 16 bases between. This CDR3 contains 16 residues. Germline loops: CDR1 SGHTA, CDR2 FQGNSA. CDR3 in amino acids: CASSLEAAGRGQPQHF. The CDR3 nucleotides are TGTGCCAGCAGCTTAGAGGCAGCAGGGAGAGGTCAGCCCCAGCATTTT. Filled out from reference TRBV7-2 and TRBJ1-5, the complete variable domain reads GAGVSQSPSNKVTEKGKDVELRCDPISGHTALYWYRQSLGQGLEFLIYFQGNSAPDKSGLPSDRFSAERTGGSVSTLTIQRTQQEDSAVYLCASSLEAAGRGQPQHFGDGTRLSIL.

This clone was counted between two and nine times. The chain recombines TRBV30 with TRBJ1-5; tentatively, D is TRBD1 (6 bases). This CDR3 is built from 15 residues. CDR1 GTSNPN and CDR2 SVGIG come from the germline V gene (reference sequence). Between the trimmed V and J ends, which lost 4 bases and 3 bases, there was a span of 16 bases. Written as DNA, the CDR3 is TGTGCCTGGAATACCGGGGGGCTTTACAATCAGCCCCAGCATTTT. It encodes CAWNTGGLYNQPQHF.

The chain has TRBV5-6 and TRBJ2-1; no clear D gene. Germline CDR1 reads SGHDT; CDR2 reads YYEEEE. The CDR3 totals 12 residues. V lost 4 bases, J lost 10 bases, and 12 bases lay in between. The CDR3 sequence is CASSPPLGEQFF. CDR3 DNA: TGTGCCAGCAGCCCACCGTTGGGAGAGCAGTTCTTC. Combining the CDR3 with reference TRBV5-6 and TRBJ2-1 gives the whole variable domain DAGVTQSPTHLIKTRGQQVTLRCSPKSGHDTVSWYQQALGQGPQFIFQYYEEEERQRGNFPDRFSGHQFPNYSSELNVNALLLGDSALYLCASSPPLGEQFFGPGTRLTVL.